This T cell receptor beta chain was documented in a study of cytomegalovirus exposure and HLA in healthy donors (dated by TCRdb to 2016 to 2017). About the investigation overall: An earlier analysis of several hundred of the donors reported over 250 Gb of sequence data and roughly 120 million unique TCR beta sequences obtained from about 180 million T cells. An early release that covered fewer than 750 HLA-typed donors contained about 300 gigabases of sequencing data and tens of millions of unique TCR sequences. Of the roughly 400 genotyped donors, 75% to 85% were placed in the genetic ancestry cluster associated with self-reported Caucasian donors. The study was designed to test whether signatures of past pathogen exposure could be identified by cataloging public T cell receptors. The study used immunosequencing to profile the T cell repertoires of approximately 650 subjects and linked those repertoires to cytomegalovirus serostatus. Along with the approximately 700-subject first cohort, a separate validation cohort of 120 different subjects was used. To predict cytomegalovirus infection status, the study combined high-throughput TCR immunosequencing, statistical association of individual TCRs with disease status, and machine learning. A later analysis re-analyzed previously published TCR beta repertoires from 500 to 700 donors and added high-resolution HLA genotyping to study TCR occurrence patterns. The later analysis used no new phenotypic data to find candidate immune exposures, relying instead on TCR beta sequences and their occurrence across donors. An earlier analysis of approximately 640 of the donors applied high-throughput TCR beta sequencing to assess whether each TCR beta V gene segment acted as functional or pseudogenic. Alongside the repertoire data, information on donor age, sex, ethnicity and CMV serostatus was compiled. A later genetic analysis took genome-wide SNP genotypes for about 65% of the 666 donors and used that subset as a discovery cohort. All discovery cohort repertoires had been generated using a single sequencing platform. Both class I and class II loci were covered by HLA typing, at four-digit resolution. Typing coverage differed by locus: A, B, C, DRB1 and DQB1 were typed in roughly 629-640 donors, DQA1 in about 510, DPA1 in some 600, and DPB1 in just under 480. Several DR-DQ haplotypes were handled as single units for association and clustering, since linkage in the cohort was strong. Among about 400 genotyped donors of the cohort, an average of approximately 200,000 unique TCR beta nucleotide sequences was sequenced per donor, of which about 19% were non-productive. The research as a whole found: A cluster of highly shared sequence variants was judged likely to represent a technical artifact of the sequencing pipeline. In a later analysis, HLA-associated TCR beta chains showed more clonal expansion and lower generation probabilities than non-associated chains that were equally common. Strong co-occurrence of HLA alleles, especially DR and DQ, made assigning TCR associations to individual alleles difficult. The study listed over 150 TCR beta chains as associated with cytomegalovirus. In vitro tests confirmed that a few of the cytomegalovirus-associated TCR beta chains recognize cytomegalovirus antigens. An earlier analysis of 450 to 750 of the donors showed that most TCR beta V segments appeared in productive rearrangements either about 87% or about 30% of the time, which broadly matched IMGT annotations. According to a later analysis, most CMV-associated TCR beta chains appeared to be HLA-restricted, and the HLA associations seemed to be driven largely by CMV exposure. CMV serostatus was the only immune exposure information available for the cohort. Across donors, most TCR sequences were observed very rarely, whereas some public TCRs were present in many individuals. In a later genetic analysis, fewer N-insertions in productive TCRs were reported among donors in an Asian-associated ancestry cluster than the roughly 700-donor mean. The classifier was reported to diagnose cytomegalovirus status with high specificity and sensitivity in both the original and validation cohorts. This cohort had only TCR beta chains sequenced, and the lack of alpha or paired-chain data limited which features could be detected. In a later genetic analysis, a missense DCLRE1C variant was associated with V-gene and J-gene trimming of TCR beta chains, and the association was replicated in an independent cohort. A further reported finding was that TCR beta sequences accurately predicted the HLA-A and HLA-B alleles for most subjects in the first cohort. At a false discovery rate of 0.05, a later analysis linked some 17,000 TCR beta sequences to specific HLA alleles. Because some donors lacked HLA typing at each locus, the association tests relied only on the typed subset. Some IMGT-functional V segments, including TRBV6-2 and TRBV6-3, could not be distinguished by the 87-base-pair reads and were therefore excluded. A later analysis found that TCR association rates varied across HLA loci, with DRB1 alleles showing the most associated TCRs and HLA-C alleles the fewest. A later analysis reported that several top co-occurrence clusters appeared linked to parvovirus B19, influenza, CMV and Epstein-Barr virus. According to the authors, the approach could potentially be generalized to other disease states and immunological phenotypes. Linkage disequilibrium might explain the correlated functional status among segregating V segments, but an unknown experimental factor could not be excluded. Because counts were too low, some 16 rarely observed V segments, including chromosome 9 orphons, were excluded from the earlier analysis of 500 to 700 of the donors. Presence/absence analyses assumed roughly uniform sequencing depth across donors, an assumption that may not hold.

Libraries were constructed by the immunoSEQ multiplex PCR assay. The multiplex PCR relied on a mix of 60 forward primers for TCR Vbeta segments and 13 reverse primers for TCR Jbeta segments. The CDR3 region of rearranged TCR beta genes was amplified from genomic DNA with a multiplex PCR assay. On the Illumina HiSeq System, the amplified TCR beta libraries were sequenced as 87-base-pair reads. Concerning the study's data processing: Across the roughly 700 repertoires, a later analysis counted 80 million or so unique TCR beta chains, 9 million to 14 million of which were shared by at least two donors. To remove PCR and sequencing errors, raw reads were error-corrected and collapsed into unique sequences using a nearest-neighbor algorithm that merged closely related sequences. V, D and J gene segments were assigned by aligning CDR3 sequences to IMGT reference sequences. For a sequence to be retained, a match of at least six nucleotides to both a V gene segment and a J gene segment was required. Rearrangements were classified as productive when the CDR3 lacked stop codons and remained in frame with V and J, and all other rearrangements were classified as non-productive. CDR3 was defined by IMGT convention, running from the second conserved V-encoded cysteine to the conserved J-encoded phenylalanine. Sequences without an unambiguous match to a single V gene segment were excluded from the earlier analysis of over 500 of the donors. In an earlier analysis of approximately 590 of the donors, V segments were called functional above 56.7% productive rearrangements and were called segregating when the between-donor standard deviation exceeded 5%. A statistical classification framework was built to diagnose cytomegalovirus status from the catalog of TCR beta chain sequences. In a later analysis, V and J genes were assigned by comparing TCR nucleotide sequences against IMGT/GENE-DB human TR gene sequences. In a later analysis, CDR3 sequences and most-parsimonious VDJ recombination scenarios were assigned using the TCRdist pipeline. A later analysis defined each TCR beta chain by its CDR3 amino acid sequence plus V-gene family, and excluded reads lacking a unique V-gene family. As a way to deal with suspected cross-contamination and a sequencing artifact, a later analysis dropped nearly 600 nucleotide sequences that were highly shared and had low generation probability. For each public chain, a later analysis derived a clonal expansion index from normalized ranks of inferred template counts within each repertoire. A later analysis computed generation probabilities with a VDJ recombination model fitted to out-of-frame rearrangements, and checked the results against IGoR. In a later analysis, TCR-TCR, TCR-HLA and TCR-CMV co-occurrence was scored with hypergeometric tests, and a repertoire-size bias correction was applied to TCR pairs. To estimate false discovery rates, a later analysis permuted the HLA or CMV assignments 20 times. In a later analysis, co-occurring TCRs were grouped using DBSCAN, and TCRdist sequence similarity was added for clustering within HLA-allele-positive subsets. Co-occurrence clustering excluded repertoires with fewer than 30,000 or more than 120,000 public chains, plus five with anomalous nucleotide sharing. As stored in TCRdb, this immuneACCESS dataset retains in-frame rearrangements with V and J assigned. A fraction of the clones does not appear; measured against another copy, unresolved V genes explain less than half of the discrepancy, and the remainder lacks a known reason. From that table come the V and J calls and clone size; the DNA was used to work out D and trimming. The table for this sample lists about 96,000 clones. 3.4% of the sample belongs to the ten largest clones.

The junction shows trimming of 0 bases on V and 6 bases on J, plus 9 bases between the germline ends. From the cysteine up to the phenylalanine, the CDR3 has a length of 13 residues. Left in the record is the CDR3 DNA by itself, 39 bases read in frame from the first base. CDR1 SGDLS and CDR2 YYNGEE are derived from the germline V gene. In total, approximately 700 healthy bone marrow donors made up the cohort. All cohort members were sampled while nominally healthy, although unrecorded immune exposures were likely present. The donor was CMV seronegative and belonged to the group of over 300 seronegative cohort members. A peripheral blood sample was provided by each donor, and peripheral blood mononuclear cells were used for TCR beta sequencing. Genomic DNA extraction from the blood cell samples was performed with the Qiagen DNeasy Blood Extraction Kit. Concerning this clone itself: Its antigen is still unknown.

Sequencing was done on a sample of PBMCs. The V and J genes are TRBV9 and TRBJ1-1; TRBD1 is perhaps the D gene, given 6 matching bases. This sequence was found in a woman aged 25-40 years in good health and CMV-seronegative. At the DNA level, the sequence is TGTGCCAGCAGCGTAGGGGGGCGGGCTGAAGCTTTCTTT. It codes for CASSVGGRAEAFF.